The rows below give T cell receptor beta chains drawn from one sample of a study of post-analysis software for immune sequencing data. TCRdb re-called the PCR reads through MiXCR, storing one row per CDR3 protein. The sample records approximately 460,000 distinct CDR3 sequences, over 35% being singletons. Sequenced input: blood. Receptors were obtained from a girl between 5 and 17 years old with multiple sclerosis. The CDR3 runs from the conserved cysteine through the conserved F or W. The D gene is left open where the match is weak. The size entry is marked missing in some rows and otherwise reads once, few, many or a size class.

v_call	d_call	j_call	clone_size	cdr3_length	cdr3_aa	cdr3_nt
TRBV4-1	-	TRBJ1-4	-	16	CASSQDGSRINEKLFF	TGCGCCAGCAGCCAAGATGGGTCGCGGATTAATGAAAAACTGTTTTTT
TRBV20-1	TRBD2	TRBJ2-1	-	13	CSAEREPGGEQFF	TGCAGTGCAGAGCGGGAGCCCGGCGGTGAGCAGTTCTTC
TRBV30	TRBD1	TRBJ1-5	-	16	CAWDRGRLPGNQPQHF	TGTGCCTGGGACAGGGGGCGACTACCCGGGAATCAGCCCCAGCATTTT
TRBV6-6	-	TRBJ1-4	-	14	CASSIFPEGEKLFF	TGTGCCAGCAGTATCTTTCCCGAAGGAGAAAAACTGTTTTTT
TRBV4-3	-	TRBJ2-3	-	13	CASSGASTDTQYF	TGCGCCAGCAGCGGGGCTAGCACAGATACGCAGTATTTT
TRBV7-3	-	TRBJ1-1	-	16	CASGLSPKEANTEAFF	TGTGCCAGCGGCTTATCTCCGAAGGAGGCGAACACTGAAGCTTTCTTT
TRBV29-1	-	TRBJ2-5	-	11	CSVAVQETQYF	TGCAGCGTTGCCGTTCAAGAGACCCAGTACTTC
TRBV20-1	TRBD1	TRBJ1-2	-	18	CSARGTGTGVALNYGYTF	TGCAGTGCTAGAGGCACAGGGACAGGGGTAGCCCTTAACTATGGCTACACCTTC
TRBV5-5	-	TRBJ2-3	-	15	CASSRRATMSDTQYF	TGTGCCAGCAGTCGGAGGGCCACTATGTCAGATACGCAGTATTTT
TRBV7-2	-	TRBJ1-5	once	12	CASSLRDQPQHF	TGTGCCAGCAGCCTAAGAGATCAGCCCCAGCATTTT
TRBV27	TRBD2	TRBJ2-1	few	14	CASAGLAPYNEQFF	TGTGCCAGTGCCGGACTAGCCCCTTACAATGAGCAGTTCTTC
TRBV11-3	-	TRBJ2-3	few	15	CASSLRRDSSDTQYF	TGTGCCAGCAGCCTTCGACGAGACTCTTCAGATACGCAGTATTTT
TRBV10-3	-	TRBJ1-5	-	18	CAISESRGLGLGNQPRHF	TGTGCCATCAGTGAGTCCAGGGGATTGGGTTTAGGCAATCAGCCCCGGCATTTT
TRBV5-1	-	TRBJ2-1	-	14	CASRNTGLDNEQFF	TGCGCCAGCAGGAACACGGGACTCGACAATGAGCAGTTCTTC
TRBV12-3/TRBV12-4	TRBD1	TRBJ2-5	-	15	CASSLQTGGGETQYF	TGTGCCAGCAGTCTCCAGACAGGGGGCGGGGAGACCCAGTACTTC
TRBV20-1	-	TRBJ2-7	-	14	CSARDRLKSYEQYF	TGCAGTGCTAGAGACCGCCTCAAGAGCTACGAGCAGTACTTC
TRBV5-1	TRBD2	TRBJ2-1	-	16	CASSSSSGKGSNEQFF	TGCGCCAGCAGCTCCTCTAGCGGGAAGGGGAGCAATGAGCAGTTCTTC
TRBV5-1	-	TRBJ2-5	-	17	CASSLDPTGSAQETQYF	TGCGCCAGCAGCTTGGACCCTACGGGTAGCGCCCAAGAGACCCAGTACTTC
TRBV7-2	-	TRBJ1-6	few	15	CASSPQGAYNSPLHF	TGTGCCAGCAGCCCCCAGGGCGCCTATAATTCACCCCTCCACTTT
TRBV6-2/TRBV6-3	TRBD2	TRBJ2-3	-	15	CASRAGGPGTDTQYF	TGTGCCAGCAGGGCGGGAGGGCCCGGCACAGATACGCAGTATTTT
TRBV7-6	-	TRBJ2-5	-	14	CASSARFFGGTQYF	TGTGCCAGCAGCGCGCGCTTCTTCGGGGGGACCCAGTACTTC
TRBV12-3/TRBV12-4	-	TRBJ2-7	many	13	CASSSWIGYEQYF	TGTGCCAGCAGTTCCTGGATCGGCTACGAGCAGTACTTC
TRBV14	TRBD2	TRBJ2-3	few	21	CASSRIAGTSGIPSSTDTQYF	TGTGCCAGCAGCCGGATCGCCGGGACTAGCGGGATTCCATCTAGCACAGATACGCAGTATTTT
TRBV7-6	-	TRBJ2-5	-	15	CASSSWVGDQETQYF	TGTGCCAGCAGCTCCTGGGTGGGGGACCAAGAGACCCAGTACTTC
TRBV2	-	TRBJ2-5	few	14	CASSADTTQETQYF	TGTGCCAGCAGTGCTGACACTACACAAGAGACCCAGTACTTC
TRBV10-3	-	TRBJ2-1	few	15	CAISEGLSPYNEQFF	TGTGCCATCAGTGAAGGACTGTCTCCGTACAATGAGCAGTTCTTC
TRBV20-1	TRBD2	TRBJ2-4	-	15	CSARPRLAGLPEQYF	TGCAGTGCGCGTCCCCGACTAGCGGGACTACCTGAGCAGTACTTC
TRBV18	-	TRBJ2-3	few	16	CASSPLGATSTDTQYF	TGTGCCAGCTCACCACTCGGAGCCACTAGCACAGATACGCAGTATTTT
TRBV7-3	-	TRBJ2-7	-	12	CASSANSDEQYF	TGTGCCAGCAGCGCGAATAGTGACGAGCAGTACTTC
TRBV20-1	TRBD2	TRBJ2-5	-	14	CSAIRLAGIETQYF	TGCAGTGCTATCCGGCTAGCGGGAATCGAGACCCAGTACTTC
TRBV24-1	TRBD1	TRBJ1-2	-	14	CATSDRGQGYGYTF	TGTGCCACCAGTGACCGGGGACAGGGATATGGCTACACCTTC
TRBV9	TRBD1	TRBJ2-3	-	17	CASSVPLTGARADTQYF	TGTGCCAGCAGCGTACCCCTAACAGGGGCGCGTGCAGATACGCAGTATTTT
TRBV6-6	-	TRBJ2-6	few	16	CASSQLWGSGANVLTF	TGTGCCAGCAGTCAACTATGGGGATCTGGGGCCAACGTCCTGACTTTC
TRBV7-3	TRBD2	TRBJ2-3	-	17	CASSPKGAGVSPDTQYF	TGTGCCAGCAGCCCGAAAGGGGCGGGAGTGAGTCCAGATACGCAGTATTTT
TRBV27	-	TRBJ2-6	-	19	CASSSPSPGGHAGANVLTF	TGTGCCAGCAGTTCCCCTTCGCCCGGGGGGCACGCTGGGGCCAACGTCCTGACTTTC
TRBV5-7	-	TRBJ1-5	-	11	CASSGDQPQHF	TGTGCCAGCAGCGGGGATCAGCCCCAGCATTTT
TRBV6-1	-	TRBJ2-7	-	13	CASTQGPSGEQYF	TGTGCCAGCACTCAAGGCCCTTCCGGCGAGCAGTACTTC
TRBV7-2	TRBD2	TRBJ2-1	-	15	CASSGGGAGAGEQFF	TGTGCCAGCAGCGGGGGGGGTGCGGGCGCAGGTGAGCAGTTCTTC
TRBV12-3/TRBV12-4	-	TRBJ2-1	-	15	CASTQRGTTYNEQFF	TGTGCCAGCACCCAACGGGGGACAACCTACAATGAGCAGTTCTTC
TRBV20-1	-	TRBJ1-5	-	17	CSAKPSSYTEPDQPQHF	TGCAGTGCTAAGCCGAGTAGTTATACAGAACCGGATCAGCCCCAGCATTTT
TRBV20-1	TRBD2	TRBJ2-3	-	17	CSARAVSGRAKTDTQYF	TGCAGTGCTAGAGCCGTGAGCGGGAGGGCCAAAACAGATACGCAGTATTTT
TRBV29-1	TRBD1	TRBJ2-7	few	13	CSAMDRGAYEQYF	TGCAGCGCCATGGACAGGGGGGCCTACGAGCAGTACTTC